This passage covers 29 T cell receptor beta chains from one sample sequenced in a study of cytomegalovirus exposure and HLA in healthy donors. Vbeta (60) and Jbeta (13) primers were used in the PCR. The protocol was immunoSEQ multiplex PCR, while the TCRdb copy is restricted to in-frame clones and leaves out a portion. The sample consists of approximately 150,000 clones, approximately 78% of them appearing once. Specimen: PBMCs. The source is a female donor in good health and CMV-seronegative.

Here the CDR3 reads CASSPSETGELFF. The DNA for the CDR3 is TGTGCCAGCTCACCATCGGAGACCGGGGAGCTGTTTTTT. The chain uses TRBV18 and TRBJ2-2; D unclear. The CDR3 sequence is 13 residues long. The germline gives CDR1 KGHSH, CDR2 LQKENI. Trimming cost V 2 bases and J 5 bases, with 6 bases left between them.

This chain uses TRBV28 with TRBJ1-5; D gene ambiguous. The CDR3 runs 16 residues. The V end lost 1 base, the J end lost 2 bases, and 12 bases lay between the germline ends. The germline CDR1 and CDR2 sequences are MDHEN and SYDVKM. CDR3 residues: CASSLLVGGGNQPQHF. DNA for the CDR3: TGTGCCAGCAGTTTATTGGTCGGAGGTGGCAATCAGCCCCAGCATTTT. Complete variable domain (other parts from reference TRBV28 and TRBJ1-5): DVKVTQSSRYLVKRTGEKVFLECVQDMDHENMFWYRQDPGLGLRLIYFSYDVKMKEKGDIPEGYSVSREKKERFSLILESASTNQTSMYLCASSLLVGGGNQPQHFGDGTRLSIL.

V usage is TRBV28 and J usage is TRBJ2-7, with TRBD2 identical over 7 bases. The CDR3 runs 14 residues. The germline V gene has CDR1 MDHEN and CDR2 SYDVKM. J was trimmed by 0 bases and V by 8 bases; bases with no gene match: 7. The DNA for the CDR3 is TGTGCCAGCGGTCCTAGCGGTAGCTCCTACGAGCAGTACTTC. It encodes CASGPSGSSYEQYF.

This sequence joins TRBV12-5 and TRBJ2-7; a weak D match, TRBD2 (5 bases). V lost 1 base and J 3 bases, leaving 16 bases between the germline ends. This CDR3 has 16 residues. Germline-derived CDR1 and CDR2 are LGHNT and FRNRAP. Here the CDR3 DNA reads TGTGCTAGTGGTTTGGGATCGCCGCGAGAGGGCTACGAGCAGTACTTC. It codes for CASGLGSPREGYEQYF. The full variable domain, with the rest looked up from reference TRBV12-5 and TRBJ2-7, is DARVTQTPRHKVTEMGQEVTMRCQPILGHNTVFWYRQTMMQGLELLAYFRNRAPLDDSGMPKDRFSAEMPDATLATLKIQPSEPRDSAVYFCASGLGSPREGYEQYFGPGTRLTVT.

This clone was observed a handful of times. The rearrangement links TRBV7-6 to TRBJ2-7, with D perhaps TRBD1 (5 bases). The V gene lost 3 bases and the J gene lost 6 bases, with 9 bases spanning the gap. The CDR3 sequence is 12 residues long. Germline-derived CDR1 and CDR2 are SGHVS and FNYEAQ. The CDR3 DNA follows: TGTGCCAGCAGCTTGCAGGGTGGCGAGCAGTACTTC. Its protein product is CASSLQGGEQYF. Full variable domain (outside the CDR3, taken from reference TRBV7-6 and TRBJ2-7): GAGVSQSPRYKVTKRGQDVALRCDPISGHVSLYWYRQALGQGPEFLTYFNYEAQQDKSGLPNDRFSAERPEGSISTLTIQRTEQRDSAMYRCASSLQGGEQYFGPGTRLTVT.

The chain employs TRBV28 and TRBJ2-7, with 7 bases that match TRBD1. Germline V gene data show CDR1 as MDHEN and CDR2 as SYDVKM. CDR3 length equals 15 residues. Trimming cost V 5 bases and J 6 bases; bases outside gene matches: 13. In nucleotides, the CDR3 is TGTGCCAGCAGTAAACTCATCAGACAGGGCCGCGAGCAGTACTTC. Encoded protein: CASSKLIRQGREQYF.

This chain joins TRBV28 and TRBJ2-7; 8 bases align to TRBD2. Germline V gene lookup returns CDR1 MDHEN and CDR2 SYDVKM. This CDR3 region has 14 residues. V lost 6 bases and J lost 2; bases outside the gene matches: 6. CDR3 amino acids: CASRTGTRTYEQYF. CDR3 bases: TGTGCCAGCAGGACCGGGACTAGAACCTACGAGCAGTACTTC.

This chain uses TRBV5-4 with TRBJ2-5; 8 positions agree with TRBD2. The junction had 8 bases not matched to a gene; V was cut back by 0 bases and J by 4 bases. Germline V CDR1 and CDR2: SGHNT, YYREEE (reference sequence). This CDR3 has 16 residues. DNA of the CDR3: TGTGCCAGCAGCTTGGGGCGGGGGGACCGGTCAGAGACCCAGTACTTC. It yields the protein CASSLGRGDRSETQYF.

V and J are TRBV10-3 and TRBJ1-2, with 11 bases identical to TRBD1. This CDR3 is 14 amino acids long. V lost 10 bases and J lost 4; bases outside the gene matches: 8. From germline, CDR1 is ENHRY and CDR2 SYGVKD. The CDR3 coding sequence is TGTGCCACAATGGACAGGGGGCTCATCTATGGCTACACCTTC. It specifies CATMDRGLIYGYTF.

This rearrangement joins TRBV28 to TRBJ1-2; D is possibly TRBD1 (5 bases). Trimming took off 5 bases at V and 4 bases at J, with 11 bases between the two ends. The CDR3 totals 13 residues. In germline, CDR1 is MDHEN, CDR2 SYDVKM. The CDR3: CASSIDSSYGYTF. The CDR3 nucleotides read TGTGCCAGCAGTATAGACAGTTCCTATGGCTACACCTTC.

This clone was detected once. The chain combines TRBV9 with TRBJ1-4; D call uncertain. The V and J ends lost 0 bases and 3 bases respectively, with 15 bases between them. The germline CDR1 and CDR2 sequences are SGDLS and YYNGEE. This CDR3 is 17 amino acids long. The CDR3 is CASSVGSSGASNEKLFF. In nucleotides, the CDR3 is TGTGCCAGCAGCGTAGGTAGCAGCGGAGCGTCTAATGAAAAACTGTTTTTT.

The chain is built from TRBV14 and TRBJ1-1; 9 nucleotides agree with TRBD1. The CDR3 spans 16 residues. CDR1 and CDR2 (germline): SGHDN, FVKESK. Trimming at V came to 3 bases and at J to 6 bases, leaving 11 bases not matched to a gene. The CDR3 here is CASSHSSQGARAEAFF. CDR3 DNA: TGTGCCAGCAGCCATTCCTCACAGGGGGCGCGGGCTGAAGCTTTCTTT.

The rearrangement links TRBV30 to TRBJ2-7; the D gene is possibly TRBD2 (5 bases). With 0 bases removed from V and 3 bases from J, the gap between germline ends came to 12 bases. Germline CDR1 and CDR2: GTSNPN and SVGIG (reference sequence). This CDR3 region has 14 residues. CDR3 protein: CAWSVRGGDYEQYF. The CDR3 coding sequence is TGTGCCTGGAGTGTTCGGGGTGGAGACTACGAGCAGTACTTC. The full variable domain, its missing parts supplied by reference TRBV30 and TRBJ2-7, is SQTIHQWPATLVQPVGSPLSLECTVEGTSNPNLYWYRQAAGRGLQLLFYSVGIGQISSEVPQNLSASRPQDRQFILSSKKLLLSDSGFYLCAWSVRGGDYEQYFGPGTRLTVT.

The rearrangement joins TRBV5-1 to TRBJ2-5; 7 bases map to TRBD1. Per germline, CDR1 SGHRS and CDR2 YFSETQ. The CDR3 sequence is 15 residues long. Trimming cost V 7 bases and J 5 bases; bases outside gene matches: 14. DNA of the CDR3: TGCGCCAGCCGTCCGACAGGGATCCGTATCGAGACCCAGTACTTC. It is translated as CASRPTGIRIETQYF.

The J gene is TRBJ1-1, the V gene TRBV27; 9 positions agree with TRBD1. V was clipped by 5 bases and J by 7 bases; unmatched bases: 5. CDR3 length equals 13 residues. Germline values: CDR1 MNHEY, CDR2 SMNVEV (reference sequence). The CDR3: CASSPLDRGEAFF. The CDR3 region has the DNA TGTGCCAGCAGTCCCCTGGACAGGGGTGAAGCTTTCTTT.

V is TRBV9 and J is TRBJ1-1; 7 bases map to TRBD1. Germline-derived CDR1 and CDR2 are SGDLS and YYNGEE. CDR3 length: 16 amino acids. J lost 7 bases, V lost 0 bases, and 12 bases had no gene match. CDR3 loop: CASSVGQGFESSEAFF. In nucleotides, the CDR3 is TGTGCCAGCAGCGTAGGACAGGGCTTCGAGAGCAGTGAAGCTTTCTTT.

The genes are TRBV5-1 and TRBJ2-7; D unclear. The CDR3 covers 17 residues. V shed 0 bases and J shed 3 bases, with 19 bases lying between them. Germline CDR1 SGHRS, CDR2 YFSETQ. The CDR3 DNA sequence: TGCGCCAGCAGCTTGGGGCATAGGAGCGTCGTCAACTACGAGCAGTACTTC. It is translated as CASSLGHRSVVNYEQYF.

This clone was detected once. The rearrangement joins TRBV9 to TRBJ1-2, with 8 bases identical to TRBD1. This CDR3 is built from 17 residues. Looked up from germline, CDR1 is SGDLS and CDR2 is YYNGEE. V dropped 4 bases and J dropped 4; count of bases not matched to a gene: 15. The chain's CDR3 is CASSMRIRAGGLYGYTF. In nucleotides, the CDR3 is TGTGCCAGCAGCATGCGTATAAGGGCAGGGGGCCTCTATGGCTACACCTTC.

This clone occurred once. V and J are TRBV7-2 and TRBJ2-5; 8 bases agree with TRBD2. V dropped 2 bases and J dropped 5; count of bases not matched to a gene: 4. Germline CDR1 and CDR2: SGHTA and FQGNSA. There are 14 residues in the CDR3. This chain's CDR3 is CASSLKRGGETQYF. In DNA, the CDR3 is TGTGCCAGCAGCTTAAAACGCGGGGGGGAGACCCAGTACTTC.

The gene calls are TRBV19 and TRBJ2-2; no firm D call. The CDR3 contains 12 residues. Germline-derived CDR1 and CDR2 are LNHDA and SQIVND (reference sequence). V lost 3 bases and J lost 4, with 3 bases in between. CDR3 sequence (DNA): TGTGCCAGTAGTATTATCACCGGGGAGCTGTTTTTT. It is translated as CASSIITGELFF.

In DNA form, the CDR3 reads TGTGCCAGCAGCTGGGGACAGGGTGTTGTAACCGGGGAGCTGTTTTTT. The encoded protein is CASSWGQGVVTGELFF. The chain links TRBV5-4 to TRBJ2-2; 9 bases are a match to TRBD1. V was pared by 3 bases and J by 5 bases, with 8 bases of the junction left unmatched. The CDR3 sequence is 16 residues long. Germline assignment: CDR1 SGHNT and CDR2 YYREEE (reference sequence).

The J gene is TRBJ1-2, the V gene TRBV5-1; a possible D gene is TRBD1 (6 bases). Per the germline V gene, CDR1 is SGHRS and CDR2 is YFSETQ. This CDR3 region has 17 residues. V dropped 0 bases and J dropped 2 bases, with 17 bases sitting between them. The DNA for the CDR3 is TGCGCCAGCAGCTTGGCGCCAGGGGTCGGGGTAAACTATGGCTACACCTTC. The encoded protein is CASSLAPGVGVNYGYTF. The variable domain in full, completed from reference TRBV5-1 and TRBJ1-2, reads KAGVTQTPRYLIKTRGQQVTLSCSPISGHRSVSWYQQTPGQGLQFLFEYFSETQRNKGNFPGRFSGRQFSNSRSEMNVSTLELGDSALYLCASSLAPGVGVNYGYTFGSGTRLTVV.

CDR3 loop: CASSPTGTGTNYGYTF. In nucleotides, the CDR3 is TGTGCCAGTAGTCCTACGGGGACAGGAACTAACTATGGCTACACCTTC. The chain recombines TRBV19 with TRBJ1-2; 8 positions agree with TRBD1. The CDR3 runs 16 residues. V shed 5 bases and J 0 bases; nucleotides not matched to a gene: 8. Germline-derived CDR1 and CDR2 are LNHDA and SQIVND (reference sequence).

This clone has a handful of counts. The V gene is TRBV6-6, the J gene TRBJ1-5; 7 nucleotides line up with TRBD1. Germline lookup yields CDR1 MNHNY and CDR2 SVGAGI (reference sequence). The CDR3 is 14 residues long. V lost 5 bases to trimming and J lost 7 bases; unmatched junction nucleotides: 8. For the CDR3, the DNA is TGTGCCAGCAGTCGTACAGGGGTAATGCAGCCCCAGCATTTT. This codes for CASSRTGVMQPQHF.

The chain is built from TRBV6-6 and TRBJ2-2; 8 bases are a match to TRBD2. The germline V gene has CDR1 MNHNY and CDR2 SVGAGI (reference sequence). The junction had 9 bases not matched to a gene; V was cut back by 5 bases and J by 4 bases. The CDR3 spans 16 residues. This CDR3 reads CASSRTRGAPTGELFF. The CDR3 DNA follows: TGTGCCAGCAGTAGAACGCGGGGGGCTCCCACCGGGGAGCTGTTTTTT.

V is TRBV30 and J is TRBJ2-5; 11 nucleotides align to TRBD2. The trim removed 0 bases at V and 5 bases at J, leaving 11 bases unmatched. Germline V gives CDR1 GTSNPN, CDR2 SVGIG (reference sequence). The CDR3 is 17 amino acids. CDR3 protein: CAWSVRNSGRAVETQYF. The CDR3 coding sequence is TGTGCCTGGAGTGTACGAAATAGCGGGAGGGCCGTTGAGACCCAGTACTTC.

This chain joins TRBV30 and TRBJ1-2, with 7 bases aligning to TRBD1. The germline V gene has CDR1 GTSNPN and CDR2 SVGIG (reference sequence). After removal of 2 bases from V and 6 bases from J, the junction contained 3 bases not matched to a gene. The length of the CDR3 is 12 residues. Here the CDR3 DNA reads TGTGCCTGGAGTAAGGGGGCGCATGGCTACACCTTC. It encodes CAWSKGAHGYTF.

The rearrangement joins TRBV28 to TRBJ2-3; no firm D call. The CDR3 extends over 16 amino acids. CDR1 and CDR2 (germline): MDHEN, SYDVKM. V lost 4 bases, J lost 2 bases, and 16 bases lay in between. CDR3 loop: CASSSRGPILTDTQYF. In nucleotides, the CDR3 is TGTGCCAGCAGTTCTCGCGGCCCCATACTCACAGATACGCAGTATTTT.

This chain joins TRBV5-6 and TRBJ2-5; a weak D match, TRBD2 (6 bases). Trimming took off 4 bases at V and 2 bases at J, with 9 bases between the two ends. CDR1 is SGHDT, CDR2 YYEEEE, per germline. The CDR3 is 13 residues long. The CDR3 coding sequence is TGTGCCAGCAGCCGGGCGGGACAAGAGACCCAGTACTTC. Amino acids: CASSRAGQETQYF.